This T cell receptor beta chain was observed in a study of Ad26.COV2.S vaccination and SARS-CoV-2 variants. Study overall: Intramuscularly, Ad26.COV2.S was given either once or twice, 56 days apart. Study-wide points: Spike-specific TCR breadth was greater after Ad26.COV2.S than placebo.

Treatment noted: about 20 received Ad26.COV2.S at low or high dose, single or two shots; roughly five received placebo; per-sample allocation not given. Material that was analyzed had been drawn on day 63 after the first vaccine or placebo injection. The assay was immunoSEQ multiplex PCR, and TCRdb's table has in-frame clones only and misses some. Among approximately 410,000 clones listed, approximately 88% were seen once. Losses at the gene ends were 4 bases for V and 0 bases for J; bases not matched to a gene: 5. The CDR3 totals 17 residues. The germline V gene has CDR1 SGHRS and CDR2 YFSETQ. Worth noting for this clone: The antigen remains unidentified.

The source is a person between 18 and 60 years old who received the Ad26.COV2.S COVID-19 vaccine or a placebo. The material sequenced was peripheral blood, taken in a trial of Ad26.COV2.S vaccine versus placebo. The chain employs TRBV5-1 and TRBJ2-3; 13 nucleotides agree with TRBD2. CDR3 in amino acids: CASSQGLAGTSTDTQYF. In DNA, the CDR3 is TGCGCCAGCAGCCAGGGACTAGCGGGGACTAGCACAGATACGCAGTATTTT.